This TCR beta chain was obtained from a study of T cell repertoires in cytomegalovirus infection. The overall study: CMV epitopes used comprised recently identified HLA-C-restricted ones and well-studied HLA-B-restricted ones. The public TCR beta signatures pointed to both CMV infection and matching HLA type. Points from the study as a whole: The study found HLA-C-restricted CMV-specific TCR beta clonotypes dominating the ex vivo response. Adding up the frequency of public TCR beta families identified people who carried CMV plus the relevant HLA.

This clonotype was recorded a few times. Its specificity is not known. From germline, CDR1 is MNHEY and CDR2 SVGEGT. The ends were cut back, 2 bases at V and 0 bases at J, with 12 bases in the middle. The CDR3 contains 16 residues. Via MiXCR, TCRdb re-called the reads, giving one row per CDR3 protein. The data contain under 500,000 distinct CDR3 sequences, about 39% of them singletons. The sequence derives from a human donor in good health (CMV status not recorded). Some clones in this sample may be carry-over from other donors' samples. Sequences were derived from cultured PBMCs, sampled from culture after CMV antigen stimulation. The rearrangement joins TRBV6-2 or TRBV6-3 to TRBJ2-3, with D maybe TRBD1 (6 bases). The CDR3 reads CASSYGTRLSTDTQYF. The CDR3 nucleotides are TGTGCCAGCAGTTACGGGACAAGACTTAGCACAGATACGCAGTATTTT.